What follows describes a single T cell receptor (beta chain). This record belongs to a study of blood T cell repertoires in COVID-19. The overall study: Nucleic acid was either cDNA or gDNA, and it came from T cells, B-cell-depleted T cells, or PBMCs.

CDR3 length equals 13 residues. Per germline, CDR1 GTSNPN and CDR2 SVGIG (reference sequence). After removal of 3 bases from V and 9 bases from J, the junction contained 4 bases not matched to a gene. Original processing notes: Scientists estimated how many nucleated cells there were by amplifying reference gene primers. Sequencing was performed with immunoSEQ multiplex PCR; in TCRdb, only in-frame clones are kept and a portion is missing. The DNA was the basis for D and trimming; V, J and clone size are from that table. The sample has approximately 200,000 clones; 90% are singletons. Two negative PCRs, clearance, or symptom resolution had been documented for recovered Cohort 3 donors.

Sequences were obtained from PBMCs or T cells enriched from blood (not recorded which). The receptor was derived from a man younger than 40 who had recovered from COVID-19. The V call is TRBV30, the J call TRBJ2-1, with 11 bases aligning to TRBD2. The CDR3 DNA is TGTGCCTGGAGCGCTAGCGGGAGGAGTGAGCAGTTCTTC. This gives the protein CAWSASGRSEQFF. The full variable domain, rest sourced from reference TRBV30 and TRBJ2-1, is SQTIHQWPATLVQPVGSPLSLECTVEGTSNPNLYWYRQAAGRGLQLLFYSVGIGQISSEVPQNLSASRPQDRQFILSSKKLLLSDSGFYLCAWSASGRSEQFFGPGTRLTVL.